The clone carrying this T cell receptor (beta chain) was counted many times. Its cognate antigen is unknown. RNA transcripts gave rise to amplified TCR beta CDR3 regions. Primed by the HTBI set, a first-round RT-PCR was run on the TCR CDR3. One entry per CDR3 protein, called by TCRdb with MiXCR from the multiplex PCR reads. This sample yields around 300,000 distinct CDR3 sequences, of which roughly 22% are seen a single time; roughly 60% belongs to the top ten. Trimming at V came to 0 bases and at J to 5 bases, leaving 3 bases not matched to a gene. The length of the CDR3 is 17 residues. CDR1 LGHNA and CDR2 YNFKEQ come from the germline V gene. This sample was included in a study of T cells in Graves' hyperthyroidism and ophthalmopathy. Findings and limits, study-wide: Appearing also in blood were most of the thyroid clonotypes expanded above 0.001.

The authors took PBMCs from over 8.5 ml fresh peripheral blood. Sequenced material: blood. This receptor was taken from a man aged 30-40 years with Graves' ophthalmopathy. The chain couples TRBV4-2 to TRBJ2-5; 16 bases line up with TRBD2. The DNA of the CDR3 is TGTGCCAGCAGCCAAGATGGGACTAGCGGGAGGGGGGAGACCCAGTACTTC. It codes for CASSQDGTSGRGETQYF.